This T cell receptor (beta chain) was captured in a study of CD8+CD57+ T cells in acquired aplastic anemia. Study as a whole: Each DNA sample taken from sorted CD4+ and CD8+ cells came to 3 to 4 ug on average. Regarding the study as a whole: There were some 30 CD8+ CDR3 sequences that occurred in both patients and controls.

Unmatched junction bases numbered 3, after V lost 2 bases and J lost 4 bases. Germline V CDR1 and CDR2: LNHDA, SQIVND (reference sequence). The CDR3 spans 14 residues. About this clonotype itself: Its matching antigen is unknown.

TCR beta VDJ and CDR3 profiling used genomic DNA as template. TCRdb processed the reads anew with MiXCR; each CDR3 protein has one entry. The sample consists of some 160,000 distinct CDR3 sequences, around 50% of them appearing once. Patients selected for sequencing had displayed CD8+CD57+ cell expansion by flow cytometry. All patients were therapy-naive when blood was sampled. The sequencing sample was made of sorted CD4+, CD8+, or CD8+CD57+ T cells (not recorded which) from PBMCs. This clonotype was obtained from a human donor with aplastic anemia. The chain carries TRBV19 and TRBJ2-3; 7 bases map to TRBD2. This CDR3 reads CASSIRTSADTQYF. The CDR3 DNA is TGTGCCAGTAGTATACGGACTAGTGCAGATACGCAGTATTTT.